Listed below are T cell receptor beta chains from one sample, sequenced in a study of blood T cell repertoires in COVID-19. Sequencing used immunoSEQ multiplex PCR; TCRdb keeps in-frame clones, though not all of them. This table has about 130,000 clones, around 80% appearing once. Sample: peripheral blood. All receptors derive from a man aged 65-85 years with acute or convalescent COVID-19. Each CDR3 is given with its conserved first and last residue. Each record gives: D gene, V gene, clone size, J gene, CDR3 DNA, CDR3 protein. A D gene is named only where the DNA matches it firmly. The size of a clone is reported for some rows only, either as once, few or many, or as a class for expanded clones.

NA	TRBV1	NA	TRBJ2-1	TGCACCAGCAGCCAAGTGGCCCGGGGCGGCGGGGGGGAGACCTACAATGAGCAGTTCTTC	CTSSQVARGGGGETYNEQFF
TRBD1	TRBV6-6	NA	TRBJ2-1	TGTGCCAGCAGTATGACCGGGACAGGGAGGTACAATGAGCAGTTCTTC	CASSMTGTGRYNEQFF
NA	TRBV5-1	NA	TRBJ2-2	TGCGCCAGCAGCTTCCTCTTAGGCAGGATTAACACCGGGGAGCTGTTTTTT	CASSFLLGRINTGELFF
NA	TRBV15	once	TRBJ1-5	TGTGCCACCAGCAGAGATCCGGCAGGGAATCAGCCCCAGCATTTT	CATSRDPAGNQPQHF
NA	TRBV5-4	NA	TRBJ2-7	TGTGCCAGCAGCTTGGATCTCTACGAGCAGTACTTC	CASSLDLYEQYF
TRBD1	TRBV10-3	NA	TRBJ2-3	TGTGCCATCACTGACAGGGGGCAGACAGATACGCAGTATTTT	CAITDRGQTDTQYF
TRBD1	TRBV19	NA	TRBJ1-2	TGTGCCAGTAGTATCGACAGGGTGGCGTATGGCTACACCTTC	CASSIDRVAYGYTF
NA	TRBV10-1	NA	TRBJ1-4	TGCGCCAGCAGTCCCAGGGAGGAGTTTTTT	CASSPREEFF
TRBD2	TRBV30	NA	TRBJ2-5	TGTGCCTGGAGAGTTTGGACTAGCGGGGGACCTAGGGGAGAGACCCAGTACTTC	CAWRVWTSGGPRGETQYF
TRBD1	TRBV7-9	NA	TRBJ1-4	TGTGCCAGCAGCTTAGAAGGGACAGGGGTTGAAAAACTGTTTTTT	CASSLEGTGVEKLFF
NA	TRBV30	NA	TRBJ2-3	TGTGCCTGGAGTGTACGGTCTGACACTAGCACAGATACGCAGTATTTT	CAWSVRSDTSTDTQYF
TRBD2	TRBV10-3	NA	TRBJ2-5	TGTGCCATCAGTGAGGCCATACTAGCGACGGAGACCCAGTACTTC	CAISEAILATETQYF
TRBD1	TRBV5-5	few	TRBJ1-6	TGTGCCAGCAGCGCAGTACAGGGGCGGCCCCTCCACTTT	CASSAVQGRPLHF
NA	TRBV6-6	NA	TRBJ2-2	TGTGCCAGCCGCGGCTCGAACACCGGGGAGCTGTTTTTT	CASRGSNTGELFF
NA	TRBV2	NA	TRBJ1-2	TGTGCCAGCAGTGTTTTAGATTCAATGAGGGGCTACACCTTC	CASSVLDSMRGYTF
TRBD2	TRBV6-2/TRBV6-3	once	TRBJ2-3	TGTGCCAGCAGTTACTCCGTAGCGGGGGGGGGCACAGATACGCAGTATTTT	CASSYSVAGGGTDTQYF
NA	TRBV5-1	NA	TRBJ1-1	TGCGCCAGCAGCCCGAGCAAGAACACTGAAGCTTTCTTT	CASSPSKNTEAFF
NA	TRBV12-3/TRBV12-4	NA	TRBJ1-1	TGTGCCAGCAGGATACAGGGGAACACTGAAGCTTTCTTT	CASRIQGNTEAFF
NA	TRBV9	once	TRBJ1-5	TGTGCCAGCAGCGTAGGTCAGGGGAGCAATCAGCCCCAGCATTTT	CASSVGQGSNQPQHF
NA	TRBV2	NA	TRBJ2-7	TGTGCCAGCAGTCCACGGACTTTCTCCTACGAGCAGTACTTC	CASSPRTFSYEQYF
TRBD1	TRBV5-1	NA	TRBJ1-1	TGCGCCAGCAGCTTGGACAGGGGGCGGAACACTGAAGCTTTCTTT	CASSLDRGRNTEAFF
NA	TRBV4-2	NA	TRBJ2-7	TGTGCCAGCAGCCAAAGGGGCCAGGGTCCCGACTACGAGCAGTACTTC	CASSQRGQGPDYEQYF
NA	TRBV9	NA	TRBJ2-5	TGTGCCAGCAGCGTAGCCGACCAAGAGACCCAGTACTTC	CASSVADQETQYF
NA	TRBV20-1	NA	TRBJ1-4	TGCAGTGCTATGCAGAACGAAAAACTGTTTTTT	CSAMQNEKLFF
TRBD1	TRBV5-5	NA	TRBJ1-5	TGTGCCAGCAGCTTGATGGAGGGGGCGGTTCAGCCCCAGCATTTT	CASSLMEGAVQPQHF
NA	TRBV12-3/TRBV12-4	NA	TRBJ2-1	TGTGCCAGCAGTTTAAGCGTTCCGTTCTTC	CASSLSVPFF
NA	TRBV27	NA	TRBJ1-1	TGTGCCAGCAGTATGGGGCAAGGGAACACTGAAGCTTTCTTT	CASSMGQGNTEAFF
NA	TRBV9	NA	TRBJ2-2	TGTGCCAGCAGCGCATTTTCGGGGGTCGGGGAGCTGTTTTTT	CASSAFSGVGELFF
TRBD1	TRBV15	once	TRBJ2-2	TGTGCCACCAGCAGGACAGGGGCCAACACCGGGGAGCTGTTTTTT	CATSRTGANTGELFF
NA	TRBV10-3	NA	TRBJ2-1	TGTGCCATCATGTTTTCGGATGAGCAGTTCTTC	CAIMFSDEQFF
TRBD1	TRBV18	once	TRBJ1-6	TGTGCCAGCTCAACACTCTCGGCACAGGGGGCAGTAGATAATTCACCCCTCCACTTT	CASSTLSAQGAVDNSPLHF
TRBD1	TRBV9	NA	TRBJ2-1	TGTGCCAGCAGCGGAGGACAGGGGGCGGAGGAGCAGTTCTTC	CASSGGQGAEEQFF
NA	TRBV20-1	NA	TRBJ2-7	TGCAGTGGGGTCGGGGCCTACGAGCAGTACTTC	CSGVGAYEQYF
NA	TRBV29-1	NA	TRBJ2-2	TGCAGCGTTGCAGGGCTAGACTACACCGGGGAGCTGTTTTTT	CSVAGLDYTGELFF
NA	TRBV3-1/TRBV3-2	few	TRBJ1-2	TGTGCCAGCAGCCATACGGACTATGGCTACACCTTC	CASSHTDYGYTF
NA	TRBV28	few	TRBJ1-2	TGTGCCAGCAGTCCGCCCCGGGTAGGGGACTATGGCTACACCTTC	CASSPPRVGDYGYTF
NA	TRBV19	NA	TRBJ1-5	TGTGCCAGTAGAAGGGAGGGGGATAGCAATCAGCCCCAGCATTTT	CASRREGDSNQPQHF
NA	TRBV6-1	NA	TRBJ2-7	TGTGCCAGCAGTGAACCGGGGGTACCCTACTTC	CASSEPGVPYF
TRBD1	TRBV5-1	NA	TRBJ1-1	TGCGCCAGCACCCCAACAACAGGGGGAACGCAAGCTTTCTTT	CASTPTTGGTQAFF
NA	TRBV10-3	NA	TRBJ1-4	TGTGCCATAAGGGCTCAGGGGAATGAAAAACTGTTTTTT	CAIRAQGNEKLFF
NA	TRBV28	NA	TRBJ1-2	TGTGCCAGCACCTTTGCCCCGTGGCAGGGGCATGGCTACACCTTC	CASTFAPWQGHGYTF
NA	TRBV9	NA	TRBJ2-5	TGTGCCAGCAGCGTAGGTATAGAGTACCAAGAGACCCAGTACTTC	CASSVGIEYQETQYF
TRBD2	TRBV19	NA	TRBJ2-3	TGTGCCAGTAGTATAGAAACTAGCGGGGCTCATGCCAGCACAGATACGCAGTATTTT	CASSIETSGAHASTDTQYF
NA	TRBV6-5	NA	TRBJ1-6	TGTGCCAGCAGGGAGTTCATGGATTCACCCCTCCACTTT	CASREFMDSPLHF
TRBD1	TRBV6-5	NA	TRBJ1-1	TGTGCCAGCAGACTCGACAGGGTGAACACTGAAGCTTTCTTT	CASRLDRVNTEAFF
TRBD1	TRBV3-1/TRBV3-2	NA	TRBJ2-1	TGTGCCAGCAGCCCAGCTGAGACAGGGAACAATGAGCAGTTCTTC	CASSPAETGNNEQFF
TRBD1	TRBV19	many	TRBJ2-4	TGTGCCAGTAGTAGGACAGGGTCGGACATTCAGTACTTC	CASSRTGSDIQYF
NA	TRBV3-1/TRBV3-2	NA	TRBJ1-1	TGTGCCAGCAGCCAACCCCAGAACACTGAAGCTTTCTTT	CASSQPQNTEAFF
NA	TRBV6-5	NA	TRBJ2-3	TGTGCCAGCAAGAAGGGGGTTACAGATACGCAGTATTTT	CASKKGVTDTQYF
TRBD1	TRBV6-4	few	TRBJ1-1	TGTGCCAGCAGTGCCACAGGGGGCACTGAAGCTTTCTTT	CASSATGGTEAFF
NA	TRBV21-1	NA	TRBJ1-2	TGTGCCAGCAGCAGAACGGGACAGGCCTATGGCTACACCTTC	CASSRTGQAYGYTF
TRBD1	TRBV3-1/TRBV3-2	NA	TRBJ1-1	TGTGCCAGCAGCCAAGTTGACTTTCGAACAGGGGGCTCCGGAGCTTTCTTT	CASSQVDFRTGGSGAFF